Each of the 19 T cell receptor beta chains below was sequenced from the same sample in a study of blood T cell repertoires in COVID-19. Sequenced by immunoSEQ multiplex PCR; TCRdb stores in-frame clones only, minus some. The table includes 200,000 to 250,000 clones, roughly 90% detected once. Sequenced sample: PBMCs or T cells enriched from blood (not recorded which). These receptors were obtained from a man in his late teens or twenties with acute COVID-19.

Written as DNA, the CDR3 is TGTGCCAGCAGCCAAGATCTTGGACAGATGAACACTGAAGCTTTCTTT. This gives the protein CASSQDLGQMNTEAFF. The V gene is TRBV14, the J gene TRBJ1-1, with a weak D call TRBD1 (6 bases). Trimming removed 0 bases from V and 0 bases from J, with 11 bases in between. There are 16 residues in the CDR3. Germline V gene sequence: CDR1 SGHDN, CDR2 FVKESK.

The chain uses TRBV5-4 and TRBJ2-5, with no clear D. Trimming cost V 3 bases and J 5 bases, with 5 bases left between them. Germline CDR1 and CDR2: SGHNT and YYREEE (reference sequence). The CDR3 extends over 11 amino acids. CDR3 bases: TGTGCCAGCAGCTCATCCGAGACCCAGTACTTC. Translation: CASSSSETQYF.

The rearrangement joins TRBV6-5 to TRBJ1-2; D is perhaps TRBD1 (5 bases). CDR3 length equals 11 residues. Per germline, CDR1 MNHEY and CDR2 SVGAGI. The germline V and J ends were trimmed by 6 bases and 8 bases, with 10 bases remaining between them. The CDR3 sequence is CASSRGGGYTF. The DNA of the CDR3 is TGTGCCAGCAGCCGCGGGGGGGGCTACACCTTC.

CDR3 bases: TGTGCCAGCAGCGAACACGGACTAGCGGACACAGATACGCAGTATTTT. Amino acid sequence: CASSEHGLADTDTQYF. J is TRBJ2-3 and V is TRBV6-1, with 10 bases identical to TRBD2. The CDR3 covers 16 residues. V lost 6 bases and J lost 2; bases outside the gene matches: 8. The germline gives CDR1 MNHNS, CDR2 SASEGT.

The V gene is TRBV3-1 (or the pseudogene TRBV3-2), the J gene TRBJ2-2; 8 bases are shared with TRBD2. The ends lost 4 bases at V and 3 bases at J; junction bases unmatched: 16. There are 19 residues in the CDR3. Germline CDR1 reads LGHDT; CDR2 reads YNNKEL (reference sequence). The CDR3 coding sequence is TGTGCCAGCAGCCCTCACTCCCCCAGCGGGAGTAGCGACACCGGGGAGCTGTTTTTT. It is translated as CASSPHSPSGSSDTGELFF.

J is TRBJ1-4 and V is TRBV28; 9 nucleotides align to TRBD1. V dropped 6 bases and J dropped 8; count of bases not matched to a gene: 4. The germline CDR1 and CDR2 sequences are MDHEN and SYDVKM. The CDR3 length is 13 residues. CDR3 residues: CASRTGGQEKLFF. The CDR3 bases are TGTGCCAGCAGGACAGGGGGACAGGAAAAACTGTTTTTT.

This clone was counted only a few times. The chain has TRBV7-3 and TRBJ2-1; TRBD2 agrees at 12 bases. Germline loops: CDR1 SGHTA, CDR2 FQGTGA. There are 16 residues in the CDR3. V was pared by 5 bases and J by 5 bases, with 7 bases of the junction left unmatched. The CDR3 coding sequence is TGTGCCAGCAGCGTATCCGGGACTAGCGGGCACAATGAGCAGTTCTTC. Its translation: CASSVSGTSGHNEQFF.

This clone has more than one count but fewer than ten. The chain joins TRBV19 to TRBJ2-5, with 9 nucleotides matching TRBD1. Germline assignment: CDR1 LNHDA and CDR2 SQIVND (reference sequence). The CDR3 length is 14 residues. V was pared by 7 bases and J by 6 bases, with 9 bases of the junction left unmatched. The CDR3, as DNA: TGTGCCAGTATGGATGGACAGGGGATTAAGACCCAGTACTTC. As protein: CASMDGQGIKTQYF.

The V call is TRBV5-4, the J call TRBJ1-4; TRBD1 is a possible D gene (6 bases). This CDR3 spans 14 amino acids. V was trimmed by 0 bases and J by 8 bases, leaving 11 bases between them. From germline, CDR1 is SGHNT and CDR2 YYREEE (reference sequence). For the CDR3, the DNA is TGTGCCAGCAGCTTGGACAGGGAAGACGAAAAACTGTTTTTT. Encoded protein: CASSLDREDEKLFF.

The chain is built from TRBV18 and TRBJ2-5; 8 positions match TRBD2. The CDR3 loop spans 15 amino acids. With V trimmed by 4 bases and J by 2 bases, 6 bases remained unmatched. Germline values: CDR1 KGHSH, CDR2 LQKENI. CDR3 DNA sequence: TGTGCCAGCTCACGGGCGAGCGGGGGTCAAGAGACCCAGTACTTC. Translated, it gives CASSRASGGQETQYF.

The V gene is TRBV5-1, the J gene TRBJ2-1, with D perhaps matching TRBD2 (6 bases). Deletions cut 0 bases from V and 8 bases from J, with 6 bases between. In germline, CDR1 is SGHRS, CDR2 YFSETQ. This CDR3 has 12 residues. The CDR3 loop is CASSLGLDEQFF. The CDR3 bases are TGCGCCAGCAGCTTGGGACTAGATGAGCAGTTCTTC.

V gene TRBV30 combines with J gene TRBJ1-1; D gene ambiguous. V was cut by 3 bases and J by 2 bases, with 10 bases left in between. This CDR3 is built from 13 residues. Per the germline V gene, CDR1 is GTSNPN and CDR2 is SVGIG (reference sequence). The DNA of the CDR3 is TGTGCCTGGAGCCCTACTTTCAACACTGAAGCTTTCTTT. The encoded protein is CAWSPTFNTEAFF.

The chain employs TRBV6-5 and TRBJ1-4; the D gene is possibly TRBD1 (5 bases). This CDR3 region has 15 residues. Germline V CDR1 and CDR2: MNHEY, SVGAGI. The ends were cut back, 6 bases at V and 9 bases at J, with 20 bases in the middle. CDR3 nucleotide sequence: TGTGCCAGCAGCTCCCCCCGGGGGGTAAACAAAAAACTGTTTTTT. Encoded protein: CASSSPRGVNKKLFF.

This clone was detected once. Within the sample, other DNA sequences also encode this same CDR3. The gene calls are TRBV4-3 and TRBJ2-7; 7 bases are shared with TRBD1. This CDR3 comprises 15 residues. Germline V lookup: CDR1 LGHNA, CDR2 YSLEER. The V and J ends lost 0 bases and 2 bases, in that order; junction bases with no gene match: 4. As DNA, the CDR3 is TGCGCCAGCAGCCAAGACCGTCAGGGGGCCTACGAGCAGTACTTC. Translating it yields CASSQDRQGAYEQYF.

V gene TRBV27 combines with J gene TRBJ2-1; D gene uncertain. This CDR3 contains 14 residues. V dropped 8 bases and J dropped 0 bases, with 11 bases sitting between them. Per germline, CDR1 MNHEY and CDR2 SMNVEV (reference sequence). The CDR3 is CASRRGSSYNEQFF. The CDR3 DNA reads TGTGCCAGCCGTAGAGGATCCTCCTACAATGAGCAGTTCTTC.

This chain joins TRBV28 and TRBJ2-2; the match to TRBD2 covers 12 bases. This CDR3 spans 18 amino acids. After removal of 9 bases from V and 5 bases from J, the junction contained 16 bases not matched to a gene. The germline V gene encodes CDR1 MDHEN and CDR2 SYDVKM. Here the CDR3 reads CASWDTGLTSGSTGELFF. The CDR3, as DNA: TGTGCCAGTTGGGACACCGGACTGACTAGCGGGAGTACCGGGGAGCTGTTTTTT.

J is TRBJ2-1 and V is TRBV29-1; the match to TRBD2 covers 9 bases. V gave up 6 bases and J gave up 0 bases; unmatched junction bases: 3. CDR3 length: 14 amino acids. Germline V gives CDR1 SQVTM, CDR2 ANQGSEA. CDR3 loop: CSVLSGSSYNEQFF. DNA for the CDR3: TGCAGCGTCCTTAGCGGGAGCTCCTACAATGAGCAGTTCTTC.

The chain combines TRBV30 with TRBJ1-2; no firm D call. Germline V CDR1 and CDR2: GTSNPN, SVGIG (reference sequence). V shed 1 base and J shed 4 bases, with 19 bases lying between them. The CDR3 totals 16 residues. The DNA for the CDR3 is TGTGCCTGGAGTGGGGCGCCAGTAAAGTTCAGCTATGGCTACACCTTC. It translates to CAWSGAPVKFSYGYTF.

The chain uses TRBV13 and TRBJ2-1, with D perhaps matching TRBD2 (5 bases). Per germline, CDR1 PRHDT and CDR2 FYEKMQ (reference sequence). CDR3 length: 14 amino acids. Between the trimmed V and J ends, which lost 1 base and 9 bases, there was a span of 13 bases. CDR3 nucleotides: TGTGCCAGCAGCTTAGTGGGAGACAAAGGTGAGCAGTTCTTC. Translating gives CASSLVGDKGEQFF.